Each of the 14 T cell receptor beta chains below was sequenced from the same sample in a study of T cells in Graves' hyperthyroidism and ophthalmopathy. The source material, RNA transcripts, was used to amplify TCR beta CDR3 regions. HTBI primers drove first-round RT-PCR of the TCR CDR3. Each CDR3 protein is one row after TCRdb ran MiXCR on the multiplex PCR reads. The sample gives approximately 560,000 distinct CDR3 sequences, 15% to 19% of which show up once; about 7% is in the top ten. Sequencing input: blood. These receptors originate from a woman in her 30s with Graves' hyperthyroidism.

There are a few counts of this clonotype. The V and J genes are TRBV6-1 and TRBJ1-1; D is unclear. V was pared by 7 bases and J by 7 bases, with 10 bases between. CDR1 MNHNS and CDR2 SASEGT come from the germline V gene. The CDR3 loop spans 11 amino acids. CDR3 sequence reads: CASIVGIEAFF. CDR3 DNA sequence: TGTGCCAGCATAGTAGGGATTGAAGCTTTCTTT.

This clonotype was seen repeatedly, ten times or more. V gene TRBV6-1 combines with J gene TRBJ2-7; D not resolved. This CDR3 is 14 amino acids long. Germline V gives CDR1 MNHNS, CDR2 SASEGT. Deletions cut 8 bases from V and 7 bases from J, with 21 bases between. The DNA for the CDR3 is TGTGCCAGCGGAGAGTACAACGTTATGGGGGAGCAGTACTTC. Translation gives CASGEYNVMGEQYF.

This sequence joins TRBV28 and TRBJ2-4; tentatively, D is TRBD1 (7 bases). Trimming stripped 6 bases from V and 6 bases from J, with 15 bases between. Germline loops: CDR1 MDHEN, CDR2 SYDVKM. This CDR3 is 14 amino acids long. The CDR3: CASSPRGTVNIQYF. CDR3 DNA: TGTGCCAGCAGCCCCAGGGGGACTGTAAACATTCAGTACTTC.

The V gene is TRBV29-1, the J gene TRBJ1-5, with a possible D match to TRBD1 (6 bases). Trimming shortened V by 6 bases and J by 7 bases, and 16 bases separated the two germline ends. This CDR3 is 13 amino acids long. Germline V CDR1 and CDR2: SQVTM, ANQGSEA. This CDR3 reads CSVGQTSGQPQHF. The DNA of the CDR3 is TGCAGCGTCGGACAGACCTCAGGACAGCCCCAGCATTTT.

This rearrangement joins TRBV2 to TRBJ2-5; D ambiguous. The CDR3 sequence is 12 residues long. Trimming took off 10 bases at V and 4 bases at J, with 13 bases between the two ends. Per the germline V gene, CDR1 is SNHLY and CDR2 is FYNNEI. CDR3: CATGGDPETQYF. CDR3 DNA: TGTGCCACGGGTGGGGATCCAGAGACCCAGTACTTC. Full variable domain (outside the CDR3, taken from reference TRBV2 and TRBJ2-5): EPEVTQTPSHQVTQMGQEVILRCVPISNHLYFYWYRQILGQKVEFLVSFYNNEISEKSEIFDDQFSVERPDGSNFTLKIRSTKLEDSAMYFCATGGDPETQYFGPGTRLLVL.

This clonotype was counted ten times or more. The gene calls are TRBV7-8 and TRBJ2-3; 11 bases match TRBD2. Germline CDR1 and CDR2: SGHVS and FQNEAQ. The CDR3 length is 18 residues. Trimming cost V 2 bases and J 6 bases; bases outside gene matches: 13. The CDR3 DNA reads TGTGCCAGCAGCTTATACGCCCCTAGCGGGAGGAATGGTGATACGCAGTATTTT. The encoded protein is CASSLYAPSGRNGDTQYF.

This clonotype was observed at least ten times. This chain connects TRBV27 to TRBJ2-1; D might be TRBD1 (5 bases). In germline, CDR1 is MNHEY, CDR2 SMNVEV (reference sequence). The CDR3 length is 13 residues. Trimming shortened V by 6 bases and J by 7 bases, and 13 bases separated the two germline ends. The CDR3 region has the DNA TGTGCCAGCAGGGGCAGGGAAAGGAATGAGCAGTTCTTC. Its protein is CASRGRERNEQFF.

V usage is TRBV18 and J usage is TRBJ1-2, with 8 bases fitting TRBD1. CDR1 and CDR2 (germline): KGHSH, LQKENI. This CDR3 has 15 amino acids. With V trimmed by 4 bases and J by 5 bases, 9 bases remained unmatched. The CDR3 protein is CASSLSGQGSYGYTF. The CDR3 bases are TGTGCCAGCTCACTTTCCGGACAGGGAAGTTATGGCTACACCTTC. Looking up the rest from reference TRBV18 and TRBJ1-2 gives the full variable domain: NAGVMQNPRHLVRRRGQEARLRCSPMKGHSHVYWYRQLPEEGLKFMVYLQKENIIDESGMPKERFSAEFPKEGPSILRIQQVVRGDSAAYFCASSLSGQGSYGYTFGSGTRLTVV.

Worth noting for this clonotype: This clone may be a read error of a much larger clone one base away. The rearrangement uses TRBV6-9 and TRBJ2-2; maybe TRBD2 (6 bases). V shed 4 bases and J shed 5 bases, with 26 bases lying between them. CDR3 size: 19 residues. The germline CDR1 and CDR2 sequences are MNHGY and SVAAGI. The CDR3 region has the DNA TGTGCCAGCAGTTTGCAAGCGGGTAAAGGCCCCCTTCCAACCGGGGAGCTGTTTTTT. This encodes CASSLQAGKGPLPTGELFF.

This clonotype was seen a few times. This chain uses TRBV7-3 with TRBJ2-4; 7 nucleotides align to TRBD2. The V gene end was trimmed by 0 bases and the J gene end by 0 bases; junction bases not matched to a gene: 14. From germline, CDR1 is SGHTA and CDR2 FQGTGA. CDR3 size: 20 residues. CDR3: CASSLTSGGFWGLAKNIQYF. CDR3 sequence (DNA): TGTGCCAGCAGCTTAACGTCGGGGGGATTTTGGGGGTTAGCCAAAAACATTCAGTACTTC.

The rearrangement uses TRBV20-1 and TRBJ2-3, with 8 bases that match TRBD2. V shed 3 bases and J 2 bases; nucleotides not matched to a gene: 7. The germline V gene has CDR1 DFQATT and CDR2 SNEGSKA (reference sequence). This CDR3 contains 15 residues. CDR3 amino acids: CSASKLAGFTDTQYF. As DNA, the CDR3 is TGCAGTGCTAGTAAGCTAGCGGGCTTCACAGATACGCAGTATTTT.

This clonotype was detected many times. The chain recombines TRBV27 with TRBJ2-1; D remains ambiguous. Between the trimmed V and J ends, which lost 7 bases and 0 bases, there was a span of 13 bases. CDR1 and CDR2 from the germline V gene are MNHEY and SMNVEV (reference sequence). The CDR3 length is 15 residues. DNA for the CDR3: TGTGCCAGCACCGCCGGCATTACCTCCTACAATGAGCAGTTCTTC. Amino acids: CASTAGITSYNEQFF.

With respect to this clonotype: An end of the junction differs from the germline gene, which may be a read error. This sequence joins TRBV28 and TRBJ2-7; D not certain. The CDR3 has 10 residues. Germline V gives CDR1 MDHEN, CDR2 SYDVKM. In DNA, the CDR3 is TGTGCCACCAGCTCCTACGGGCAGTACTTC. It is translated as CATSSYGQYF.

This clonotype turned up a few times. The chain employs TRBV12-2 and TRBJ1-1; the table's D call TRBD1 went unverified against the DNA. TRBV12-2 is a listed pseudogene. The CDR3 runs to 16 residues. The CDR3, as DNA: TGTGCAAGTCGCGCTATGGACAGGGGAGGTAGCACTGAAGCTTTCTTT. Its protein is CASRAMDRGGSTEAFF.